Below are 8 T cell receptor beta chains sequenced from a single sample in a study of T cells in localized non-small cell lung cancer. TCRdb's copy holds only in-frame clones and misses some; the assay was immunoSEQ multiplex PCR. This table has around 25,000 clones, about 86% appearing once. The specimen was peripheral blood, collected before any cancer treatment. Receptors originate from a male donor at least 60 years old with stage II squamous cell lung carcinoma.

The V and J genes are TRBV12-2 and TRBJ2-5; TRBD1, the table's D call, was not compared with the DNA. TRBV12-2 is shown as a pseudogene. The CDR3 runs 15 residues. CDR3 DNA sequence: TGTGCAAGTCGCTTAGGGGGGCTGGGGCAAGAGACCCAGTACTTC. Residues: CASRLGGLGQETQYF.

The genes are TRBV28 and TRBJ1-3, with 7 nucleotides matching TRBD1. This CDR3 contains 15 residues. After removal of 3 bases from V and 7 bases from J, the junction contained 9 bases not matched to a gene. Germline values: CDR1 MDHEN, CDR2 SYDVKM. As DNA, the CDR3 is TGTGCCAGCAGTTTTGGGGGGACAGAGAGGAACACCATATATTTT. It encodes CASSFGGTERNTIYF.

The chain is built from TRBV7-2 and TRBJ1-2; D remains unclear. Per germline, CDR1 SGHTA and CDR2 FQGNSA. This CDR3 is built from 13 residues. Trimming took off 4 bases at V and 7 bases at J, with 13 bases between the two ends. CDR3: CASSSPGRGGYTF. In DNA, the CDR3 is TGTGCCAGCAGCTCCCCGGGTCGGGGTGGCTACACCTTC.

The V and J genes are TRBV28 and TRBJ2-1, with 12 positions matching TRBD2. This CDR3 region has 15 residues. V lost 5 bases, J lost 9 bases, and 8 bases stayed unmatched. CDR1 and CDR2 from the germline V gene are MDHEN and SYDVKM. As DNA, the CDR3 is TGTGCCAGCAGTCCTCCTAGCGGGAGGGCCCTTGAGCAGTTCTTC. Its translation is CASSPPSGRALEQFF.

The gene calls are TRBV28 and TRBJ1-5; no definite D call. The CDR3 covers 14 residues. The V gene's germline CDR1 is MDHEN and CDR2 SYDVKM. The germline V and J ends were trimmed by 6 bases and 7 bases, with 16 bases remaining between them. CDR3 bases: TGTGCCAGCAGCAGAACAGATTTGGGACAGCCCCAGCATTTT. Translation gives CASSRTDLGQPQHF. Full variable domain (outside the CDR3, taken from reference TRBV28 and TRBJ1-5): DVKVTQSSRYLVKRTGEKVFLECVQDMDHENMFWYRQDPGLGLRLIYFSYDVKMKEKGDIPEGYSVSREKKERFSLILESASTNQTSMYLCASSRTDLGQPQHFGDGTRLSIL.

The rearrangement links TRBV11-2 to TRBJ2-7; 10 positions match TRBD1. The CDR3 loop spans 14 amino acids. The junction had 9 bases not matched to a gene; V was cut back by 4 bases and J by 9 bases. The germline CDR1 and CDR2 sequences are SGHAT and FQNNGV. The CDR3: CASSSDRGGTRQYF. CDR3 coding DNA: TGTGCCAGCAGCTCGGACAGGGGGGGTACGAGGCAGTACTTC.

The DNA of the CDR3 is TGTGCCACATCGGGGCTGTTGGAGACCCAGTACTTC. Protein product: CATSGLLETQYF. This chain uses TRBV15 with TRBJ2-5, with D perhaps TRBD1 or TRBD2 (5 bases each). Germline lookup yields CDR1 LNHNV and CDR2 YYDKDF (reference sequence). V was pared by 9 bases and J by 5 bases, with 13 bases between. The length of the CDR3 is 12 residues.

The chain carries TRBV4-3 and TRBJ1-2, with D perhaps TRBD1 (5 bases). CDR3 length equals 17 residues. V was shortened by 1 base and J by 3 bases, with 18 bases between the two germline ends. Germline lookup yields CDR1 LGHNA and CDR2 YSLEER. The CDR3 loop reads CASSQAGAPIPHYGYTF. In nucleotides, the CDR3 is TGCGCCAGCAGCCAAGCCGGGGCCCCTATCCCGCACTATGGCTACACCTTC.